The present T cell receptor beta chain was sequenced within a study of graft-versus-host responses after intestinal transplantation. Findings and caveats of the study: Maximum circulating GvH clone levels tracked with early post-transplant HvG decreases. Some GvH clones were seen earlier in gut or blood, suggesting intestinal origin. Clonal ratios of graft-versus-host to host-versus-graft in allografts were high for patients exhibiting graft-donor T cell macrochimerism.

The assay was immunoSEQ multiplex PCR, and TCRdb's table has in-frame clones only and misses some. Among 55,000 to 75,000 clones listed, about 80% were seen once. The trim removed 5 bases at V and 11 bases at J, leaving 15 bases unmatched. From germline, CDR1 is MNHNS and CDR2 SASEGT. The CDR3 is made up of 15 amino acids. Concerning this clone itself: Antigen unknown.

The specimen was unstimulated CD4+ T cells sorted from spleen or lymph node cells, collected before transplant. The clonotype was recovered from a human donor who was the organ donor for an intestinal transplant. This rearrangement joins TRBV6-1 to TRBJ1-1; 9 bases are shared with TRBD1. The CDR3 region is CASSPTGQGRFGAFF. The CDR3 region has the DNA TGTGCCAGCAGTCCTACAGGACAGGGGAGGTTTGGCGCTTTCTTT.